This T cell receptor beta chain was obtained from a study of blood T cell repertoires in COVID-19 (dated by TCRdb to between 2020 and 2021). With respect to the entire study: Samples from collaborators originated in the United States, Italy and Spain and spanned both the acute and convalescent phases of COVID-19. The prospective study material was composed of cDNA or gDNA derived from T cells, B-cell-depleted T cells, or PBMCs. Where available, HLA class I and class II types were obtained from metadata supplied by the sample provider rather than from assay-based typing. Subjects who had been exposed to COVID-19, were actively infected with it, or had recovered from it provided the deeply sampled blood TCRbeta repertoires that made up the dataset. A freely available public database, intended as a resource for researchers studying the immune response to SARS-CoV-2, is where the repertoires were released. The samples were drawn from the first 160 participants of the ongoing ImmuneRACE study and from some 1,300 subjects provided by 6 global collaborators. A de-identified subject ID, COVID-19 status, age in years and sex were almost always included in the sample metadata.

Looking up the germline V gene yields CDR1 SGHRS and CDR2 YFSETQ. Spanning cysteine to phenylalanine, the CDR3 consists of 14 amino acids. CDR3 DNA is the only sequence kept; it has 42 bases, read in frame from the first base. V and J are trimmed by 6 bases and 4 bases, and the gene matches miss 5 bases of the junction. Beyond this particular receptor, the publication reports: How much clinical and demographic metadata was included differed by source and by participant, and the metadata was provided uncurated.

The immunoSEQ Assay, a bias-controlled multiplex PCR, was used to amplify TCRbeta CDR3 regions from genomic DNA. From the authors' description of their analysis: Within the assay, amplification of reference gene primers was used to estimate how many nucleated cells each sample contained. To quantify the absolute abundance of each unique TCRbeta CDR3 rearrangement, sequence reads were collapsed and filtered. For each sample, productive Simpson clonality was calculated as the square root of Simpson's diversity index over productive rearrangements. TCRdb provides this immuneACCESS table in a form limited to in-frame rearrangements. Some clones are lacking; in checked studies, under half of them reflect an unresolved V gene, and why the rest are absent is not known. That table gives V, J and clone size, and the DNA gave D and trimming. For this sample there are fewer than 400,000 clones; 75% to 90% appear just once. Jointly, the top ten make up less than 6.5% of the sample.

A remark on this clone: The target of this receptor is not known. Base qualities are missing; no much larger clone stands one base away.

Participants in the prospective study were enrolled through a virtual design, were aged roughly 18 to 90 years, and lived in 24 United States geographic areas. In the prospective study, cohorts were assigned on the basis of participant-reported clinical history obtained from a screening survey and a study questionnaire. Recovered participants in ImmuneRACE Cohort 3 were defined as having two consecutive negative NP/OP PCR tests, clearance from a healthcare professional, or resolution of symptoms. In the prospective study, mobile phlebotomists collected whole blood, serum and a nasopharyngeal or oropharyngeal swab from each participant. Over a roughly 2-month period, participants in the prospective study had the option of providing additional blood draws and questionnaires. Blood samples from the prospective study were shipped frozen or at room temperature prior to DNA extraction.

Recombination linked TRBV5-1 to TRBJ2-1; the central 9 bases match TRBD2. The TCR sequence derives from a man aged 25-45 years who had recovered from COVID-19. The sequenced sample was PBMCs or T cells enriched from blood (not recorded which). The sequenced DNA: TGCGCCAGCAATAGCGGGGGATCTTACAATGAGCAGTTCTTC. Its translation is CASNSGGSYNEQFF.